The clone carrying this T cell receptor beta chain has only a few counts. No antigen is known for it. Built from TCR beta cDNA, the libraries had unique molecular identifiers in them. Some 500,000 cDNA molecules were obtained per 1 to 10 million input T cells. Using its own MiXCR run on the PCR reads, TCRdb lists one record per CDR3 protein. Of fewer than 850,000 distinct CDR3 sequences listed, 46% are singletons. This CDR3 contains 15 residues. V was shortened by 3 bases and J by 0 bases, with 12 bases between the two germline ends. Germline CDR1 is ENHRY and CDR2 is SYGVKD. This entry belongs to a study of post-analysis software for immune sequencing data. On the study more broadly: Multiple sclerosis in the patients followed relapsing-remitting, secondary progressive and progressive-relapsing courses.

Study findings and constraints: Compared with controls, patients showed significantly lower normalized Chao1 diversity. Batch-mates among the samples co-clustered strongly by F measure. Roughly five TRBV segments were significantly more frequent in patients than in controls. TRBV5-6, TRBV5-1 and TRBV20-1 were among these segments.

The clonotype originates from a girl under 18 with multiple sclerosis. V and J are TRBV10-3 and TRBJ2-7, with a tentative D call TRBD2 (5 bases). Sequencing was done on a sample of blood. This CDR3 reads CAISDRGSNSYEQYF. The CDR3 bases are TGTGCCATCAGTGATCGGGGATCCAACTCCTACGAGCAGTACTTC.